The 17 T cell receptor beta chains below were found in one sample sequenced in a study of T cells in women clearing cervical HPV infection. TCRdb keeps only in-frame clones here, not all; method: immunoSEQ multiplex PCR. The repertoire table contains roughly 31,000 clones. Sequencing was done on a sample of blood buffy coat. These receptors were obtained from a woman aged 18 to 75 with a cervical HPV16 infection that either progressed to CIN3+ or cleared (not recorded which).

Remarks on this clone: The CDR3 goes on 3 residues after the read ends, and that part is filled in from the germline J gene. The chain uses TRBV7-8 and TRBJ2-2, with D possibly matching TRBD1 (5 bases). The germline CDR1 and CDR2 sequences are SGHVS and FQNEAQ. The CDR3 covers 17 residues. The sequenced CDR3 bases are TGTGCCAGCAGCTTAGCAGAAGGACGCTCTGGGGCCAACGTG. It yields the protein CASSLAEGRSGANV. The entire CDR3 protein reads CASSLAEGRSGANVLFF.

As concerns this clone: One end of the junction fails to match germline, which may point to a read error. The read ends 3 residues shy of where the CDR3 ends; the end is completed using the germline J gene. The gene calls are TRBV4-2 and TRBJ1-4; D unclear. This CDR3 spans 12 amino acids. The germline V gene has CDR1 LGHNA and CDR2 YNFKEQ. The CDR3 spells CASSQEDGELFF. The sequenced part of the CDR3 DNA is TGCGCCAGCAGCCAAGAGGACGGGGAA.

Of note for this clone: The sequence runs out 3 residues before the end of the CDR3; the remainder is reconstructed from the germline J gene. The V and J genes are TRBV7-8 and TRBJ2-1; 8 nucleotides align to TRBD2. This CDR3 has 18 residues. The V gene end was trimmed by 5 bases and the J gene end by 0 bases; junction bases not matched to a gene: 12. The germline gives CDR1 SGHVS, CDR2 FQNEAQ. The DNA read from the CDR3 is TGTGCCAGCAGCACGCCTTCTAGCGGGTCGCCCTCCTACAATGAG. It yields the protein CASSTPSSGSPSYNE. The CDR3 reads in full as CASSTPSSGSPSYNEQFF.

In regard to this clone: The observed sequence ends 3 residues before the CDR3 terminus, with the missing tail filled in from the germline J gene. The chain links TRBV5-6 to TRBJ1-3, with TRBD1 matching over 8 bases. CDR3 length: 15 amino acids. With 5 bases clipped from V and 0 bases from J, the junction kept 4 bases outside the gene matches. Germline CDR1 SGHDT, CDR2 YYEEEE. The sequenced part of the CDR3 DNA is TGTGCCAGCAGACGAACAGGGGGCTCTGGAAACACC. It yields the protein CASRRTGGSGNT. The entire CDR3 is CASRRTGGSGNTIYF.

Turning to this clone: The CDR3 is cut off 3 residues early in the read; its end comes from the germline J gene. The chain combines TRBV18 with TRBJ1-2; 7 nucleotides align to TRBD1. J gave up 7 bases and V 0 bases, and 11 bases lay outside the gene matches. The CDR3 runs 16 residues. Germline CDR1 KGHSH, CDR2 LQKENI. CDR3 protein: CASSPPITDRAVGYTF. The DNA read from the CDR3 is TGTGCCAGCTCACCACCGATTACAGACAGGGCCGTTGGC.

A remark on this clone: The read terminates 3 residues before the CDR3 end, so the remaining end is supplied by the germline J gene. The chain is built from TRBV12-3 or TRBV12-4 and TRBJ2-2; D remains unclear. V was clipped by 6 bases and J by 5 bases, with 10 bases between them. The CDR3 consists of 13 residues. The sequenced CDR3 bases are TGTGCCAGCAGGCAAGGGTGGACCGGGGAG. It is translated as CASRQGWTGE. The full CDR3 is CASRQGWTGELFF.

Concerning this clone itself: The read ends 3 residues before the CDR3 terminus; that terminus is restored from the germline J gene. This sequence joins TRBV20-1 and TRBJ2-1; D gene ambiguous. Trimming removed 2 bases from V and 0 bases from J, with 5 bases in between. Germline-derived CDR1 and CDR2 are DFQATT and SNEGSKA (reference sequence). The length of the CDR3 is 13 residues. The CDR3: CSARPSSYNEQFF. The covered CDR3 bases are TGCAGTGCTAGACCCTCCTCCTACAATGAG.

The CDR3 region is CASSFIVARENEQYF. Partial CDR3 DNA: TGTGCCAGCAGCTTTATAGTTGCCAGGGAAAACGAG. The chain links TRBV7-2 to TRBJ2-7; perhaps TRBD1 as D (5 bases). The sequence runs out 3 residues before the end of the CDR3; the remainder is reconstructed from the germline J gene. The CDR3 length is 15 residues. Looked up from germline, CDR1 is SGHTA and CDR2 is FQGNSA. The V and J ends lost 3 bases and 5 bases respectively, with 17 bases between them.

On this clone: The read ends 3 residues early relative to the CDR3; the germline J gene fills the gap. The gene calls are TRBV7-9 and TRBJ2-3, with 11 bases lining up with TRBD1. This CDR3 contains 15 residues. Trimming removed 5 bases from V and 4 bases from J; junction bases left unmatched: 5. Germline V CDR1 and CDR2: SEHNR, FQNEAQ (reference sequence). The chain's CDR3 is CASSQGQGASDTQYF. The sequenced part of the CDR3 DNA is TGTGCCAGCAGCCAAGGACAGGGGGCCTCAGATACG.

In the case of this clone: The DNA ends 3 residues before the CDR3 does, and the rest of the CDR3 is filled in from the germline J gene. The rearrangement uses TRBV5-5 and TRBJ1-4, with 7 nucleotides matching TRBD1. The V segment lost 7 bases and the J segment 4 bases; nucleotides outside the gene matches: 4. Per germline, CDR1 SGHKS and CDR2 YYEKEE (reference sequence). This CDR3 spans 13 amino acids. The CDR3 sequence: CASRDSLNEKLFF. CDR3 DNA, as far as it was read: TGTGCCAGCCGGGACAGCCTTAATGAAAAA.

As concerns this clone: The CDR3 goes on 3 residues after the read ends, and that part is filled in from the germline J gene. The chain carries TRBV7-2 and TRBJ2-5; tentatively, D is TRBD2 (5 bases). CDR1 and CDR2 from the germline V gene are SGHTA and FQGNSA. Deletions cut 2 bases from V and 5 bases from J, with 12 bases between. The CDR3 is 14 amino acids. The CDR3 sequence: CASSLLSRRETQYF. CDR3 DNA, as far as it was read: TGTGCCAGCAGCTTACTATCCAGGAGGGAGACC.

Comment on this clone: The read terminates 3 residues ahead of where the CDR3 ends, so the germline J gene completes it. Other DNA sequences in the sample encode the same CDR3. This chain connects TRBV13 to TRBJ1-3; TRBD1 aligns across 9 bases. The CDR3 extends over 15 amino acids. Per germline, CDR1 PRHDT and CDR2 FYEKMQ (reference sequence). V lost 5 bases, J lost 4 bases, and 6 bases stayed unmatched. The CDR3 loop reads CASSPLGQGGNTIYF. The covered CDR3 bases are TGTGCCAGCAGCCCACTGGGACAGGGCGGAAACACC.

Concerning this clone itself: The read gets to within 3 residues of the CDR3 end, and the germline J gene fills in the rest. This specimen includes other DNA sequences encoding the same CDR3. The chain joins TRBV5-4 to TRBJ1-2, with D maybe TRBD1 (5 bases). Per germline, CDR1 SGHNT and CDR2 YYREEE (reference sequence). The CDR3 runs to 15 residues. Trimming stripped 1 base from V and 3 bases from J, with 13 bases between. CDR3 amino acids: CASSLTGGPHYGYTF. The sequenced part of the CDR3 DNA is TGTGCCAGCAGCTTGACGGGGGGACCACACTATGGC.

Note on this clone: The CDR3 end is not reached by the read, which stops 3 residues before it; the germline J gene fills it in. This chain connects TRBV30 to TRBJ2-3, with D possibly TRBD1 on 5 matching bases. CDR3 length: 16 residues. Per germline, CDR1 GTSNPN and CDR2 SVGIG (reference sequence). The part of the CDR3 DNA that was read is TGTGCCTGGAATCTCGGTACAGGTGAAAGCAATCAGCCG. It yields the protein CAWNLGTGESNQP. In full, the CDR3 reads CAWNLGTGESNQPQYF.

This CDR3 reads CASSLTLLNGIQYF. The CDR3 bases that were read are TGTGCCAGCAGTTTAACTCTTCTGAATGGCATT. The chain recombines TRBV28 with TRBJ2-4, with unresolved D. Read data end 3 residues before the CDR3 end; the end is taken from the germline J gene. Germline assignment: CDR1 MDHEN and CDR2 SYDVKM. The CDR3 covers 14 residues. Trimming took off 2 bases at V and 9 bases at J, with 14 bases between the two ends.

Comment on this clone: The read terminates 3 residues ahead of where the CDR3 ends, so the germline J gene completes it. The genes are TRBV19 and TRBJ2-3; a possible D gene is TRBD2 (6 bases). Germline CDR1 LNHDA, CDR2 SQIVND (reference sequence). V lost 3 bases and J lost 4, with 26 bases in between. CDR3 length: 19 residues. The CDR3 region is CASSMASPGTPMGSDTQYF. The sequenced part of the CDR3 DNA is TGTGCCAGTAGTATGGCCTCTCCCGGGACTCCAATGGGTTCAGATACG.

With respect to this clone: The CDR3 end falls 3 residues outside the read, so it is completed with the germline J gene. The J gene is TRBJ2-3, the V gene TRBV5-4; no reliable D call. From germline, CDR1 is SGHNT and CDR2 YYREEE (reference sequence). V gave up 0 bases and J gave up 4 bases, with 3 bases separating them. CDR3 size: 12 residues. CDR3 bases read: TGTGCCAGCAGCTTGGTCGCAGATACG. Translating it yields CASSLVADT. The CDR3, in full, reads CASSLVADTQYF.